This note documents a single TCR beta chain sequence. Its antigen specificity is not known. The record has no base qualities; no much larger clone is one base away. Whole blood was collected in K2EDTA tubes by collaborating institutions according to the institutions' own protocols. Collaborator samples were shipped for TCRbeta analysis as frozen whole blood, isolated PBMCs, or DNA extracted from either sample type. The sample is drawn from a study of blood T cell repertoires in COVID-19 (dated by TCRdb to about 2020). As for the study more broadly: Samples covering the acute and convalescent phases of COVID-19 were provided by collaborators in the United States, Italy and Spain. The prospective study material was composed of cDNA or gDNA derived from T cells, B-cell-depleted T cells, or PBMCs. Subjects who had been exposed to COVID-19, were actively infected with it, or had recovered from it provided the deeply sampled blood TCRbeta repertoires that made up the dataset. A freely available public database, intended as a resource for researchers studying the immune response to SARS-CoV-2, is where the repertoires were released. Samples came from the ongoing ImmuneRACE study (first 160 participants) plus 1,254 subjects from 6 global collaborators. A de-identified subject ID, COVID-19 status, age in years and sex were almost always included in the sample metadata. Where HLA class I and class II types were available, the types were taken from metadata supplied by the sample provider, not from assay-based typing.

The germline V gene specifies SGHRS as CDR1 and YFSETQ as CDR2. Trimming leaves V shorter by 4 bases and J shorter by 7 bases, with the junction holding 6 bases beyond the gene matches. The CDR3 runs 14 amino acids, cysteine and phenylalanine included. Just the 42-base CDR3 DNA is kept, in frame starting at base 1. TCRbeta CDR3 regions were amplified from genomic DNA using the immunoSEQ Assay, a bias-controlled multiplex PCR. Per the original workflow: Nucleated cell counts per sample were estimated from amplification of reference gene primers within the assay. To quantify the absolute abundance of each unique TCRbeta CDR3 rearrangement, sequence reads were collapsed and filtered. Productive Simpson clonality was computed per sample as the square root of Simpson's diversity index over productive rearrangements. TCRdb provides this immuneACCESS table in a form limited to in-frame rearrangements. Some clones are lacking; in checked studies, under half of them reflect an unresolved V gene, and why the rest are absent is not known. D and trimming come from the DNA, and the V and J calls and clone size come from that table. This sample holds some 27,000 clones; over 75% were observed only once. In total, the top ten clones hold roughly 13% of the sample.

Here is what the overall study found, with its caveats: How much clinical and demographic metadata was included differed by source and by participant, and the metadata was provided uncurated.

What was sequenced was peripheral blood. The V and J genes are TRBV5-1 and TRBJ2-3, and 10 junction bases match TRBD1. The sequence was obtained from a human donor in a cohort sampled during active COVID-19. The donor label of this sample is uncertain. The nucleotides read TGCGCCAGCAGCGCGGGACAGGGGAGGAATACGCAGTATTTT. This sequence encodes CASSAGQGRNTQYF.